The 5 T cell receptor beta chains reported below all come from one sample, sequenced in a study of T cells after yellow fever vaccination. Each CDR3 protein gets one entry after TCRdb re-called the 5' RACE reads with MiXCR. Among approximately 350,000 distinct CDR3 sequences listed, about 9.9% were seen once. Here the sequenced sample was PBMCs, taken on the day of the first yellow fever vaccination. The receptor source for this set is a man aged 18 to 29 who received the YFV17D yellow fever vaccine.

This clonotype was recorded a few times. The chain links TRBV6-2 or TRBV6-3 to TRBJ2-3, with D tentatively TRBD1 (6 bases). Germline V gives CDR1 MNHEY, CDR2 SVGEGT. Trimming pared 6 bases from V and 3 bases from J, leaving 22 bases between. The CDR3 runs 17 residues. CDR3 amino acids: CASRTLKTGDITDTQYF. The CDR3 DNA follows: TGTGCCAGCAGGACCCTTAAGACAGGAGATATTACAGATACGCAGTATTTT.

The V call is TRBV7-2, the J call TRBJ2-3; unclear D gene. Trimming cost V 1 base and J 8 bases, with 7 bases left between them. The CDR3 covers 12 residues. Germline CDR1 reads SGHTA; CDR2 reads FQGNSA. This CDR3 is CASSLDLGTQYF. The DNA for the CDR3 is TGTGCCAGCAGCTTAGACTTGGGTACGCAGTATTTT.

The chain employs TRBV6-1 and TRBJ1-2, with D perhaps TRBD1 (5 bases). CDR1 and CDR2 (germline): MNHNS, SASEGT. The CDR3 runs to 13 residues. V was trimmed by 2 bases and J by 6 bases, leaving 10 bases between them. CDR3 sequence reads: CASSELGGNGYTF. The CDR3 region has the DNA TGTGCCAGCAGTGAACTGGGGGGAAATGGCTACACCTTC.

The V call is TRBV11-2, the J call TRBJ2-1, with D maybe TRBD1 (6 bases). With 6 bases removed from V and 8 bases from J, the gap between germline ends came to 26 bases. The CDR3 loop spans 17 amino acids. The germline gives CDR1 SGHAT, CDR2 FQNNGV. In nucleotides, the CDR3 is TGTGCCAGCAGACCCCGGACTTCCTCGGTTGGGGGCGATGAGCAGTTCTTC. Translating it yields CASRPRTSSVGGDEQFF.

This clonotype was observed a handful of times. J is TRBJ2-2 and V is TRBV7-2; 8 nucleotides match TRBD2. CDR3 size: 17 residues. Germline V gene data show CDR1 as SGHTA and CDR2 as FQGNSA. V lost 2 bases and J lost 5; bases outside the gene matches: 10. The CDR3 DNA reads TGTGCCAGCAGCTTACTAACGGGGGGGACGGTGACCGGGGAGCTGTTTTTT. Its translation: CASSLLTGGTVTGELFF.